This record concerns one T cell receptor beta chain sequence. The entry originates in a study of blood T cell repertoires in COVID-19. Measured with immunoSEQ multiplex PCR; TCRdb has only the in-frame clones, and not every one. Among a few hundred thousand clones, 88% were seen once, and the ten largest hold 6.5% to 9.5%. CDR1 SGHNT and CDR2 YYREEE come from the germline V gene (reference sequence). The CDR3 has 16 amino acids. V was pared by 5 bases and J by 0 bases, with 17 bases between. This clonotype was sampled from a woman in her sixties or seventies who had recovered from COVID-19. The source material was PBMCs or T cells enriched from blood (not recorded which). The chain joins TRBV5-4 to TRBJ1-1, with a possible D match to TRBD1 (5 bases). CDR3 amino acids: CASSPAGGAMNTEAFF. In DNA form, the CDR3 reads TGTGCCAGCAGTCCGGCCGGGGGAGCCATGAACACTGAAGCTTTCTTT. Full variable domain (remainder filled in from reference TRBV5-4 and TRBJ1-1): ETGVTQSPTHLIKTRGQQVTLRCSSQSGHNTVSWYQQALGQGPQFIFQYYREEENGRGNFPPRFSGLQFPNYSSELNVNALELDDSALYLCASSPAGGAMNTEAFFGQGTRLTVV.